These 16 T cell receptor beta chains were all obtained from the same sample, sequenced in a study of monozygotic twins with inflammatory bowel disease. TCRdb reprocessed the 5' RACE reads and reports one entry per CDR3 protein, with no DNA. In total, the table holds approximately 400,000 distinct CDR3 sequences. Sequencing was performed on blood. These receptors were collected from a human donor with ulcerative colitis or Crohn's disease, or a healthy co-twin of an affected twin (not recorded which).

The CDR3 sequence: CASTTNEGLGGYGYTF. The genes are TRBV12-3 or TRBV12-4 and TRBJ1-2. This CDR3 contains 16 residues.

This chain links TRBV30 with TRBJ2-7; no DNA is available, so the TRBD1 call from TCRdb remains unchecked. CDR1 GTSNPN and CDR2 SVGIG come from the germline V gene (reference sequence). The CDR3 covers 16 residues. CDR3 region: CAWSFHRGRVSYEQYF.

The chain uses TRBV5-4 and TRBJ1-1; TCRdb indicates TRBD1, and absent DNA this call remains unverified. Germline V CDR1 and CDR2: SGHNT, YYREEE (reference sequence). The CDR3 length is 15 residues. The CDR3 protein is CASSRPTGDNTEAFF.

The V call is TRBV5-6, the J call TRBJ2-7; the D call from TCRdb, TRBD1, cannot be confirmed without DNA. The CDR3 has 12 amino acids. The V gene's germline CDR1 is SGHDT and CDR2 YYEEEE. This chain's CDR3 is CASSFGQGEQYF.

The chain recombines TRBV29-1 with TRBJ1-3. In germline, CDR1 is SQVTM, CDR2 ANQGSEA. CDR3 length equals 12 residues. The CDR3 protein is CSVQSTGNTIYF.

The rearrangement uses TRBV7-2 and TRBJ1-6. Germline assignment: CDR1 SGHTA and CDR2 FQGNSA. There are 15 residues in the CDR3. This CDR3 reads CASSLGGGVGSPLHF.

The chain couples TRBV24-1 to TRBJ1-5; absent DNA, TCRdb's TRBD1 call cannot be checked. Germline CDR1 KGHDR, CDR2 SFDVKD. This CDR3 contains 16 residues. CDR3 protein: CATSDPGTGDNQPQHF.

This chain links TRBV7-2 with TRBJ2-1. Germline V gene sequence: CDR1 SGHTA, CDR2 FQGNSA. This CDR3 comprises 13 residues. The CDR3 is CASTNIVRNEQFF.

The rearrangement uses TRBV5-5 and TRBJ2-1. Germline CDR1 and CDR2: SGHKS and YYEKEE (reference sequence). This CDR3 comprises 15 residues. The CDR3 reads CASSLNVGPNHEQFF.

Here the CDR3 reads CASSRTTQGTGELFF. The chain is built from TRBV18 and TRBJ2-2; TCRdb indicates TRBD1, and absent DNA this call remains unverified. Germline-derived CDR1 and CDR2 are KGHSH and LQKENI. The CDR3 loop spans 15 amino acids.

The V and J genes are TRBV25-1 and TRBJ2-7. Per the germline V gene, CDR1 is MGHDK and CDR2 is SYGVNS. This CDR3 region has 14 residues. The CDR3: CASSESGRFMEQYF.

This CDR3 reads CASSYALMWEQYF. The chain couples TRBV6-6 to TRBJ2-7; the TRBD2 assignment by TCRdb is unverifiable without DNA. Per the germline V gene, CDR1 is MNHNY and CDR2 is SVGAGI (reference sequence). This CDR3 has 13 residues.

The V call is TRBV7-6, the J call TRBJ1-2. CDR1 SGHVS and CDR2 FNYEAQ come from the germline V gene. The CDR3 is made up of 13 amino acids. The CDR3 spells CASSSGTSYGYTF.

The rearrangement links TRBV5-1 to TRBJ2-2. CDR1 and CDR2 from the germline V gene are SGHRS and YFSETQ. The CDR3 is 13 residues long. The chain's CDR3 is CASSPENTGELFF.

The chain combines TRBV5-6 with TRBJ2-1; TCRdb reports TRBD2, a call that lacks DNA to check it against. This CDR3 is 15 amino acids long. From germline, CDR1 is SGHDT and CDR2 YYEEEE. This chain's CDR3 is CASRSSGGHYNEQFF.

CDR3 loop: CASSLEPALYEQYF. The chain employs TRBV5-1 and TRBJ2-7. CDR1 and CDR2 from the germline V gene are SGHRS and YFSETQ. The CDR3 has 14 residues.